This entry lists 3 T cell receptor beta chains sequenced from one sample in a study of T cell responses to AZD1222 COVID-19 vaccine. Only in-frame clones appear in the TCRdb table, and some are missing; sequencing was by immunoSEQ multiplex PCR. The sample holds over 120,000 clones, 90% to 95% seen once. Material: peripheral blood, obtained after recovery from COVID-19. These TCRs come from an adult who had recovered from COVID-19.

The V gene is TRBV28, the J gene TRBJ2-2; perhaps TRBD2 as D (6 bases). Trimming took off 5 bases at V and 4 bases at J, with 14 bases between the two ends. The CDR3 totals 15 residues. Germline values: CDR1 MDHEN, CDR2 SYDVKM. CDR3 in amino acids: CASSLPGTGTGELFF. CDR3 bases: TGTGCCAGCAGTCTTCCCGGGACTGGCACCGGGGAGCTGTTTTTT.

The CDR3 region is CASSEGMRGYNSPLHF. The DNA of the CDR3 is TGTGCCAGCAGTGAGGGGATGAGGGGCTATAATTCACCCCTCCACTTT. The genes are TRBV25-1 and TRBJ1-6, with D perhaps TRBD1 (5 bases). The CDR3 totals 16 residues. Per the germline V gene, CDR1 is MGHDK and CDR2 is SYGVNS. Trimming removed 3 bases at V and 3 bases at J, with 12 bases between.

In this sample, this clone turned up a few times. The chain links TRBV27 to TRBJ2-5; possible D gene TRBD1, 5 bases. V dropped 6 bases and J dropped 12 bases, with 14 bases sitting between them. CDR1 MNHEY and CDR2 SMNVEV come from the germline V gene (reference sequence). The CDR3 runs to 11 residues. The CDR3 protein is CASRKGPSEYF. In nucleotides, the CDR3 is TGTGCCAGCAGGAAGGGGCCCTCCGAGTACTTC.